The sequence of this T cell receptor beta chain was determined in a study of cytotoxic CD8 clonotypes in ibrutinib-treated CLL. Whole-study context: The study recorded mean values of approximately 260,000 productive templates and under 100,000 productive rearrangements per sample. Study-wide findings and caveats: Clonality at baseline surpassed age-matched healthy donors and tracked circulating CD8+ T-cell counts.

The germline V gene encodes CDR1 WNHNN and CDR2 SYGVQD (reference sequence). V lost 4 bases and J lost 0, with 9 bases in between. The CDR3 runs to 14 residues. The assay was immunoSEQ multiplex PCR, and TCRdb's table has in-frame clones only and misses some. The sample consists of 150,000 or so clones, 75% to 90% of them appearing once. In the case of this clone: Its antigen is unidentified.

This chain uses TRBV10-1 with TRBJ2-5; perhaps TRBD1 as D (5 bases). The TCR was taken from a human donor with chronic lymphocytic leukemia. The starting material was PBMCs, obtained after 24 months of ibrutinib treatment. The CDR3 spells CASSVPGHQETQYF. CDR3 nucleotides: TGCGCCAGCAGTGTTCCAGGGCACCAAGAGACCCAGTACTTC.